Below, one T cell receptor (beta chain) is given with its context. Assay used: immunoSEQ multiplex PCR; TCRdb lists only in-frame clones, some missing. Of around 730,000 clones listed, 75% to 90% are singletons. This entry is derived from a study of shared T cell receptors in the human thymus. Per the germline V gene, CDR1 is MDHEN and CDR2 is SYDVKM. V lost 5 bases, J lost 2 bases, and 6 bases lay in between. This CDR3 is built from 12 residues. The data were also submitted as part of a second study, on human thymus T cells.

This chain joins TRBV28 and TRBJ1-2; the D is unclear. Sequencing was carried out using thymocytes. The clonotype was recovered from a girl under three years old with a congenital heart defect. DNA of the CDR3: TGTGCCAGCAGTGAACACAACTATGGCTACACCTTC. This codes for CASSEHNYGYTF.